A selection of T cell receptor beta chains follows, all from one sample in a study of response to subunit inactivated influenza vaccine. TCRdb reprocessed the RT-PCR reads with MiXCR, giving one entry per CDR3 protein. The sample carries approximately 520,000 distinct CDR3 sequences, 16% recorded once. Specimen: CD4+ T cells sorted from PBMCs, collected about 24 months after vaccination. The receptors originated from a man between 50 and 75 years old who received an inactivated influenza vaccine. CDR3s include the opening cysteine and the closing phenylalanine or tryptophan. A D gene is named only where the DNA matches it firmly. A row's size may be missing; if present it is once, few, many or a size class.

-,TRBV5-1,-,TRBJ1-2,TGCGCCAGCAGCTTGGTAGGCCGCCAAGGCTATGGCTACACCTTT,CASSLVGRQGYGYTF
TRBD2,TRBV5-1,few,TRBJ2-5,TGCGCCAGCAGCGGCGGAGCTAGCGGGGGGATGGAAGAGACCCAGTACTTC,CASSGGASGGMEETQYF
TRBD2,TRBV20-1,-,TRBJ2-7,TGCAGTGCCGGCCTCAGGACTAGGAGTATCGAGAAGCAGTACTTC,CSAGLRTRSIEKQYF
TRBD1,TRBV5-1,many,TRBJ2-3,TGCGCCAGCAGCGGAGGACAGGGGGCAATGGGGGATACGCAGTATTTT,CASSGGQGAMGDTQYF
-,TRBV6-4,few,TRBJ1-2,TGTGCCAGCAGCCGCGGGAGGTACTATGGCTACACCTTC,CASSRGRYYGYTF
-,TRBV7-9,few,TRBJ2-3,TGTGCCAGCAGCTTAGTCACAGGCGTCAAAGATACGCAGTATTTT,CASSLVTGVKDTQYF
-,TRBV20-1,many,TRBJ1-5,TGCAGTGCTAGACGGGGGGCGCCCAATCAGCCCCAGCATTTT,CSARRGAPNQPQHF
TRBD1,TRBV20-1,-,TRBJ1-2,TGCAGTGCTGGAGGGACAGCCTCTAGCTATGGCTACACCTTC,CSAGGTASSYGYTF
-,TRBV24-1,-,TRBJ1-4,TGTGCCACCAGACCAGGGGTCCAACCTGAACCAACTAATGAAAAACTGTTTTTT,CATRPGVQPEPTNEKLFF
-,TRBV5-5,few,TRBJ1-1,TGTGCCAGCAGCTTGGGGGGGCAGCGGGCTTTCTTT,CASSLGGQRAFF
TRBD1,TRBV5-1,few,TRBJ2-3,TGCGCCAGCAGCTTCCGACAGGGGATGTTGACAGATACGCAGTATTTT,CASSFRQGMLTDTQYF
-,TRBV12-3/TRBV12-4,-,TRBJ1-2,TGTGCCAGTGACGGAGGGTATGGCTACACCTTC,CASDGGYGYTF
TRBD2,TRBV9,few,TRBJ2-1,TGTGCCAGCAGCCCCGCCCCGGGACTAGCGAGCGTAGGTGAGCAGTTCTTC,CASSPAPGLASVGEQFF
-,TRBV10-1,few,TRBJ2-1,TGCGCCAGCCTTAGGGCTAGCGAAAAGGCGTCCTACAATGAGCAGTTCTTC,CASLRASEKASYNEQFF
-,TRBV18,few,TRBJ2-1,TGTGCCAGCTCACCACGTATGCCGGACAGACAAAACAATGAGCAGTTCTTC,CASSPRMPDRQNNEQFF
TRBD1,TRBV20-1,-,TRBJ2-7,TGCAGTGCTAGAGACCGGGACAGGACCTACGAGCAGTACTTC,CSARDRDRTYEQYF
TRBD1,TRBV20-1,few,TRBJ2-5,TGCAGTGCTACTCAGGGGGCGGAGACCCAGTACTTC,CSATQGAETQYF
TRBD2,TRBV12-3/TRBV12-4,-,TRBJ2-1,TGTGCCAGCAGTTTAGGGCGGGAGGATGAGCAGTTCTTC,CASSLGREDEQFF
TRBD2,TRBV7-2,few,TRBJ2-1,TGTGCCAGCAGCCCGCCCGGTAGGGCGGGGGGTCCCGAGCAGTTCTTC,CASSPPGRAGGPEQFF
-,TRBV19,few,TRBJ2-1,TGTGCCAGTAGTTGGAAAGGACAAGCCCTCTACAATGAGCAGTTCTTC,CASSWKGQALYNEQFF
-,TRBV7-3,few,TRBJ2-1,TGTGCCAGCAGCTTACAGGGACGACCGCACAATGAGCAGTTCTTC,CASSLQGRPHNEQFF
TRBD2,TRBV2,-,TRBJ2-6,TGTGCCAGCAGTTCTAGCGGCATAGTCTCTGGGGCCAACGTCCTGACTTTC,CASSSSGIVSGANVLTF
-,TRBV4-1,-,TRBJ2-2,TGCGCCAGCAGCGGTGTGGCGAACACCGGGGAGCTGTTTTTT,CASSGVANTGELFF
-,TRBV3-1,few,TRBJ2-2,TGTGCCAGCAGCCCCTATGGGAGGCCCGGGGAGCTGTTTTTT,CASSPYGRPGELFF
-,TRBV29-1,-,TRBJ2-3,TGCAGCGTCACTCGGCAGGGGATCACAGATACGCAGTATTTT,CSVTRQGITDTQYF
TRBD1,TRBV10-3,-,TRBJ2-1,TGTGCCATCACTCGGACAGGGGGTCGGTCCAACAATGAGCAGTTCTTC,CAITRTGGRSNNEQFF
TRBD2,TRBV2,-,TRBJ2-1,TGTGCCAGCCGTATCGGGGGGGCATTTGAGCAGTTCTTC,CASRIGGAFEQFF
-,TRBV20-1,-,TRBJ1-1,TGCAGTGCTAGAGATATGACGGGGCTTCTCGGACGGGCTTTCTTT,CSARDMTGLLGRAFF
-,TRBV27,many,TRBJ1-1,TGTGCCAGCAGCTACATGGCGGGCGAAGCTTTCTTT,CASSYMAGEAFF
TRBD1,TRBV20-1,-,TRBJ1-2,TGCAGTGCAGACCGACAGGGGCAGGGCTACACCTTC,CSADRQGQGYTF
-,TRBV11-2,-,TRBJ1-1,TGTGCCAGCAGCCCCCTCGAGGGTCGGACTGAAGCTTTCTTT,CASSPLEGRTEAFF
TRBD2,TRBV7-2,many,TRBJ2-7,TGTGCCAGCAGCTTACTAGCGGGGGGTCTCTACGAGCAGTACTTC,CASSLLAGGLYEQYF
-,TRBV27,-,TRBJ1-4,TGTGCCAGCAGTTCCGGAAGGGGTGAAAAACTGTTTTTT,CASSSGRGEKLFF
-,TRBV28,few,TRBJ1-3,TGTGCCAGCAGTCCTTCTGGGTTTAAGGGTTTATACTCTGGAAACACCATATATTTT,CASSPSGFKGLYSGNTIYF
TRBD1,TRBV6-1,few,TRBJ1-3,TGTGCCAGCAGGTCGACAGGGGGGACTGGAAACACCATATATTTT,CASRSTGGTGNTIYF
-,TRBV7-2,many,TRBJ1-2,TGTGCCAGCAGCTTAGCGATCTCGACGGGCTATGGCTACACCTTC,CASSLAISTGYGYTF
-,TRBV19,-,TRBJ1-3,TGTGCCAGTAGAAGTCCCGTGGACACCATATATTTT,CASRSPVDTIYF
-,TRBV30,few,TRBJ1-1,TGTGCCTCCCGAGGCATGAACACTGAAGCTTTCTTT,CASRGMNTEAFF
-,TRBV6-1,-,TRBJ1-5,TGTGCCAGCAGTGAAGCCTTACAGGGTGGTCAGCCCCAGCATTTT,CASSEALQGGQPQHF
-,TRBV12-3/TRBV12-4,few,TRBJ2-3,TGTGCCAGCAGTTTTGGGGGGCAGAACACAGATACGCAGTATTTT,CASSFGGQNTDTQYF
-,TRBV13,-,TRBJ2-3,TGTGCCAGCACCCCCGGAGCAGAGGTCAATACGCAGTATTTT,CASTPGAEVNTQYF
-,TRBV18,-,TRBJ2-1,TGTGCCAGCTCACCGCCCGTAGCGGAGAGCTCCTACAATGAGCAGTTCTTC,CASSPPVAESSYNEQFF
TRBD1,TRBV20-1,many,TRBJ2-7,TGCAGTGCTAGAGGACGACAGGGGACCGTCTACGAGCAGTACTTC,CSARGRQGTVYEQYF
-,TRBV15,-,TRBJ1-4,TGTGCCACCAAAAATTACGACGGGAGGACAGCAACTAATGAAAAACTGTTTTTT,CATKNYDGRTATNEKLFF
TRBD1,TRBV12-3/TRBV12-4,-,TRBJ1-4,TGTGCCAGCAGCCCTGAGGGGACAGCCGCGGATAATGAAAAACTGTTTTTT,CASSPEGTAADNEKLFF
-,TRBV12-3/TRBV12-4,few,TRBJ2-7,TGTGCCAGCCAGCGCGGGGTAGCCTACGAGCAGTACTTC,CASQRGVAYEQYF
-,TRBV20-1,few,TRBJ2-3,TGCAGTGCTATCCAGGACTCAGATACGCAGTATTTT,CSAIQDSDTQYF
TRBD1,TRBV11-2,many,TRBJ2-2,TGTGCCAGCAGCCTGACAGGGCCCGGGGAGCTGTTTTTT,CASSLTGPGELFF
TRBD2,TRBV11-2,many,TRBJ2-1,TGTGCCAGCAGCTTAGAGCCCCTAGCGGGAGGGCCTTCGTTTTGGAATGAGCAGTTCTTC,CASSLEPLAGGPSFWNEQFF
TRBD2,TRBV7-2,-,TRBJ2-5,TGTGCCAGCAGCTTAGGTATCCTAGCGGGGGTCGGGGAGACCCAGTACTTC,CASSLGILAGVGETQYF
TRBD1,TRBV20-1,-,TRBJ1-1,TGCAGTGCTATGGACAGGGATCCAGGGGTTTTCTTT,CSAMDRDPGVFF
TRBD2,TRBV27,-,TRBJ2-1,TGTGCCAGCAGGCACAACCTAGCGGCTAGCTCCTACAATGAGCAGTTCTTC,CASRHNLAASSYNEQFF
-,TRBV9,few,TRBJ2-5,TGTGCCAGCAGCGAGCTGGGAGGCGAGACCCAGTACTTC,CASSELGGETQYF
-,TRBV12-3/TRBV12-4,few,TRBJ2-2,TGTGCCAGCAGTTCGAGGGTCGGGACCGGGGAGCTGTTTTTT,CASSSRVGTGELFF
-,TRBV5-1,many,TRBJ2-2,TGCGCCAGCAGCTCTACACTAGCCTCGTCCGGGGAGCTGTTTTTT,CASSSTLASSGELFF
TRBD2,TRBV24-1,-,TRBJ2-5,TGTGCCACCAGTGACCCGGGACTAGCGGGAGCAGAGACCCAGTACTTC,CATSDPGLAGAETQYF
TRBD2,TRBV6-1,few,TRBJ2-2,TGTGCCAGCAGTGGGACGAGCGGGAGTACTAACACCGGGGAGCTGTTTTTT,CASSGTSGSTNTGELFF
TRBD2,TRBV6-5,many,TRBJ2-1,TGTGCCAGCAGTTACTATGCGGGAGGGTCCTACAATGAGCAGTTCTTC,CASSYYAGGSYNEQFF